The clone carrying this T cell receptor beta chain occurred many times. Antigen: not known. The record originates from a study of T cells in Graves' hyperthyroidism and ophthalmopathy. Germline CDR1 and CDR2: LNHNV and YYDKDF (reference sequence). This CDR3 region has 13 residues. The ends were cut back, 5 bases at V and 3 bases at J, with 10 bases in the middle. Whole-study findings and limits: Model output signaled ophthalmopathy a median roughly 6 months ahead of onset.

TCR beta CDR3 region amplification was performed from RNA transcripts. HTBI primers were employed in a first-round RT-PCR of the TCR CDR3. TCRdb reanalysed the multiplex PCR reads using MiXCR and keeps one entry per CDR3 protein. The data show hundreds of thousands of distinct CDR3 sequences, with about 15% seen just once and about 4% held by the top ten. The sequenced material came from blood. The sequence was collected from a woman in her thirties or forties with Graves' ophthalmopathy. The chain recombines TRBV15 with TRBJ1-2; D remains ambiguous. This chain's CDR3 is CATSPDPDYGYTF. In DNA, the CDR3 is TGTGCCACCAGCCCCGACCCGGACTATGGCTACACCTTC.